The clone carrying this TCR beta chain has only one observation. Negatively enriched CD4+ T cells were divided by CD45RA into naive and memory. This table comes from immunoSEQ multiplex PCR, and its TCRdb copy is limited to in-frame clones, with some not included. The sample lists a few hundred thousand clones, 74% seen once, with 10% in the top ten. The sample is drawn from a study of shared clonotypes between healthy human individuals. This sequence originates from a man aged 30 to 39 in good health. The sample was memory CD4+ T cells sorted from blood. Indicated subset: CD45RA-negative fraction.

CDR3 coding DNA: TGTGCCAGCAGCTTAGGAGGGGCGGCTAAAGCGTGGACTGAAGCTTTCTTT. Protein: CASSLGGAAKAWTEAFF. V and J are TRBV7-9 and TRBJ1-1; a weak D match, TRBD1 (5 bases). Germline-derived CDR1 and CDR2 are SEHNR and FQNEAQ (reference sequence). The CDR3 sequence is 17 residues long. Trimming pared 1 base from V and 5 bases from J, leaving 20 bases between.